This is a list of T cell receptor beta chains from one sample in a study of a mutant IDH1 vaccine in newly diagnosed glioma. The method was immunoSEQ multiplex PCR; TCRdb's version includes in-frame clones alone and lacks a portion of them. Of tens of thousands of clones listed, more than 80% are singletons. These receptors' targets are unknown. Sequences were derived from PBMCs, sampled from a glioma patient whose treatment included an IDH1 peptide vaccine. The receptors were sampled from a man aged 35 to 55 with glioma. CDR3s include the opening cysteine and the closing phenylalanine or tryptophan. A D gene is named only where the DNA matches it firmly. Clone sizes are given selectively: once, few, many, or a class where the clone is expanded.

TRBV30,TRBJ2-7,.,once,CACRDSLSYEQYF,TGTGCCTGTAGAGACAGTCTCTCCTACGAGCAGTACTTC
TRBV7-2,TRBJ2-2,.,once,CASSLVRGGVQAGELFF,TGTGCCAGCAGCTTAGTAAGAGGCGGGGTCCAGGCCGGGGAGCTGTTTTTT
TRBV9,TRBJ1-2,.,.,CASSAQGFYGYTF,TGTGCCAGCAGCGCGCAGGGGTTCTATGGCTACACCTTC
TRBV4-3,TRBJ2-5,.,.,CASSQGGRAQETQYF,TGCGCCAGCAGCCAAGGGGGGCGTGCCCAAGAGACCCAGTACTTC
TRBV5-4,TRBJ2-3,.,.,CATLTSHTDTQYF,TGTGCCACCCTGACTAGTCACACAGATACGCAGTATTTT
TRBV5-4,TRBJ1-1,.,.,CASSLRDGAEAFF,TGTGCCAGCAGCCTCCGGGACGGAGCTGAAGCTTTCTTT
TRBV7-2,TRBJ2-7,.,once,CASSPPTYEQYF,TGTGCCAGCAGCCCCCCCACCTACGAGCAGTACTTC
TRBV6-5,TRBJ1-6,TRBD1,once,CASSYGPGQGNIPLHF,TGTGCCAGCAGTTACGGCCCGGGACAGGGTAATATTCCCCTCCACTTT
TRBV5-8,TRBJ1-6,.,.,CASSLVPTGINSPLHF,TGTGCCAGCAGCTTGGTCCCCACAGGGATTAATTCACCCCTCCACTTT
TRBV4-1,TRBJ2-4,.,.,CASSQVLGRTGAKNIQYF,TGCGCCAGCAGCCAAGTACTAGGTAGGACGGGAGCCAAAAACATTCAGTACTTC
TRBV6-4,TRBJ2-1,TRBD2,.,CASSIAGGRNEQFF,TGTGCCAGCAGTATAGCGGGAGGGCGAAATGAGCAGTTCTTC
TRBV27,TRBJ2-1,TRBD2,.,CASSLDPGLAGLYNEQFF,TGTGCCAGCAGTTTAGATCCGGGACTAGCGGGACTCTACAATGAGCAGTTCTTC
TRBV11-2,TRBJ2-3,TRBD2,.,CASRRLAHTDTQYF,TGTGCCAGCCGCCGACTAGCACACACAGATACGCAGTATTTT
TRBV5-1,TRBJ2-1,.,.,CASSSDQAIPNEQFF,TGCGCCAGCAGCTCCGACCAAGCCATCCCCAATGAGCAGTTCTTC
TRBV29-1,TRBJ2-5,TRBD2,.,CSVANRGGFEETQYF,TGCAGCGTCGCCAATAGGGGAGGGTTCGAAGAGACCCAGTACTTC
TRBV7-9,TRBJ2-3,.,.,CASSLVVAGRTTDTQYF,TGTGCCAGCAGCTTAGTGGTGGCGGGGCGAACCACAGATACGCAGTATTTT
TRBV27,TRBJ1-2,TRBD1,few,CASRGTGTGGGGYTF,TGTGCCAGCAGGGGTACCGGGACAGGGGGCGGTGGCTACACCTTC
TRBV5-4,TRBJ1-5,.,few,CASSLEPYSNQPQHF,TGTGCCAGCAGCTTGGAGCCTTATAGCAATCAGCCCCAGCATTTT
TRBV19,TRBJ2-7,TRBD2,.,CASRQLTSGGYEQYF,TGTGCCAGTAGACAACTGACTAGCGGGGGGTACGAGCAGTACTTC
TRBV6-5,TRBJ1-5,TRBD1,.,CASSRQGSNNQPQHF,TGTGCCAGCAGTAGACAGGGAAGTAACAATCAGCCCCAGCATTTT
TRBV19,TRBJ2-1,.,.,CASSPQPPGEQFF,TGTGCCAGTAGTCCGCAGCCCCCCGGGGAGCAGTTCTTC
TRBV6-1,TRBJ1-2,TRBD1,.,CATGRERQGYGYTF,TGTGCCACCGGGAGAGAACGACAGGGCTATGGCTACACCTTC
TRBV4-2,TRBJ2-2,.,.,CASGFTLGTGELFF,TGTGCCAGCGGGTTCACCCTCGGGACTGGGGAGCTGTTTTTT
TRBV18,TRBJ1-4,.,.,CASSPGITGIAEKLFF,TGTGCCAGCTCACCTGGAATTACAGGGATCGCGGAAAAACTGTTTTTT
TRBV21-1,TRBJ2-1,.,.,CASSHPGQRSYNEQFF,TGTGCCAGCAGCCACCCCGGACAAAGATCCTACAATGAGCAGTTCTTC
TRBV7-2,TRBJ1-3,.,.,CASSVTAVSGDTIYF,TGTGCCAGCAGCGTCACAGCGGTTTCTGGAGACACCATATATTTT
TRBV5-1,TRBJ1-1,.,.,CASSLEVVGFAEAFF,TGCGCCAGCAGCTTGGAAGTTGTCGGCTTTGCGGAAGCTTTCTTT
TRBV2,TRBJ2-7,TRBD1,.,CASGETGAHEQYF,TGTGCCAGCGGGGAGACAGGGGCCCACGAGCAGTACTTC
TRBV5-7,TRBJ2-2,TRBD1,.,CASSWGDRRNTGELFF,TGTGCCAGCAGCTGGGGGGACAGGAGGAACACCGGGGAGCTGTTTTTT
TRBV7-2,TRBJ2-3,.,.,CASSLGTSTDTQYF,TGTGCCAGCAGCTTAGGGACTAGCACAGATACGCAGTATTTT
TRBV5-5,TRBJ2-5,.,few,CASSMPGEGLETQYF,TGTGCCAGCAGCATGCCGGGAGAGGGGTTGGAGACCCAGTACTTC
TRBV7-6,TRBJ1-4,TRBD1,.,CASSFPGQGPNEKLFF,TGTGCCAGCAGCTTCCCAGGACAGGGGCCTAATGAAAAACTGTTTTTT
TRBV4-2,TRBJ2-5,TRBD2,.,CASSQEREGAGGQETQYF,TGTGCCAGCAGCCAAGAGAGGGAAGGAGCGGGGGGTCAAGAGACCCAGTACTTC
TRBV28,TRBJ2-1,.,.,CASRDGNEQFF,TGTGCCAGCAGAGACGGTAATGAGCAGTTCTTC
TRBV18,TRBJ1-3,.,.,CASSPLTGKAGNTIYF,TGTGCCAGCTCACCCCTAACAGGGAAGGCGGGAAACACCATATATTTT
TRBV5-1,TRBJ2-7,.,.,CASSLLTGTSYEQYF,TGCGCCAGCAGCTTGTTGACAGGGACTTCCTACGAGCAGTACTTC
TRBV7-2,TRBJ2-7,.,.,CASSLFDRLSSYEQYF,TGTGCCAGCAGCTTATTTGACAGGTTAAGCTCCTACGAGCAGTACTTC